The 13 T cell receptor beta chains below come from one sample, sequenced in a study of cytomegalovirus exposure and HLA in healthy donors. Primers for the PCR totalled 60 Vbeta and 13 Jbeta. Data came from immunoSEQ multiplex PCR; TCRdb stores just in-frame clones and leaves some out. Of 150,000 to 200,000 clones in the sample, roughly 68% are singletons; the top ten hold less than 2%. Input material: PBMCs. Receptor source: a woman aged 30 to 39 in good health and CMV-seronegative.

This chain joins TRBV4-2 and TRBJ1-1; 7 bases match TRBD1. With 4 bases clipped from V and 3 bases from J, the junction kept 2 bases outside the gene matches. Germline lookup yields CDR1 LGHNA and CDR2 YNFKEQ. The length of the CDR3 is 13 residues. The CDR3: CASSLGQDTEAFF. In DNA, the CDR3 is TGTGCCAGCAGCCTCGGACAGGACACTGAAGCTTTCTTT.

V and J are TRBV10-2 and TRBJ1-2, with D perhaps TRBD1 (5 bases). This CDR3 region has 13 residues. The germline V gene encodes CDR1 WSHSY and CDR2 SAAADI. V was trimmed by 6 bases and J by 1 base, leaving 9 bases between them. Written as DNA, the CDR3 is TGCGCCAGCAGGGACACCGTTAACTATGGCTACACCTTC. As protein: CASRDTVNYGYTF.

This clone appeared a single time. CDR3 sequence reads: CASSVQVFYGYTF. The CDR3 DNA follows: TGCGCCAGCAGCGTCCAGGTATTTTATGGCTACACCTTC. V and J are TRBV4-3 and TRBJ1-2; D is uncertain. Per germline, CDR1 LGHNA and CDR2 YSLEER. The CDR3 covers 13 residues. Between the trimmed V and J ends, which lost 5 bases and 5 bases, there was a span of 12 bases.

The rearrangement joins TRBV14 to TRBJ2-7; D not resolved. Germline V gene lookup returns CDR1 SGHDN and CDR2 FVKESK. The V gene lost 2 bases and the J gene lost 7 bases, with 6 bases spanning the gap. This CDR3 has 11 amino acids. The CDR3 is CASSQLREQYF. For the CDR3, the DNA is TGTGCCAGCAGCCAACTGCGGGAGCAGTACTTC. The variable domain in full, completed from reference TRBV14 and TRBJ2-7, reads EAGVTQFPSHSVIEKGQTVTLRCDPISGHDNLYWYRRVMGKEIKFLLHFVKESKQDESGMPNNRFLAERTGGTYSTLKVQPAELEDSGVYFCASSQLREQYFGPGTRLTVT.

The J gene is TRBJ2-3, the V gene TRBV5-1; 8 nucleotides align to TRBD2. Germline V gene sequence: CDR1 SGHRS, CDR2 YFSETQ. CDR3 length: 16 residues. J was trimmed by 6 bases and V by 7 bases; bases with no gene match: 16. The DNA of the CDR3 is TGCGCCAGCCATCGGGAATGGGGGACTAGTGTGGATACGCAGTATTTT. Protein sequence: CASHREWGTSVDTQYF. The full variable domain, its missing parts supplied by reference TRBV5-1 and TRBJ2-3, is KAGVTQTPRYLIKTRGQQVTLSCSPISGHRSVSWYQQTPGQGLQFLFEYFSETQRNKGNFPGRFSGRQFSNSRSEMNVSTLELGDSALYLCASHREWGTSVDTQYFGPGTRLTVL.

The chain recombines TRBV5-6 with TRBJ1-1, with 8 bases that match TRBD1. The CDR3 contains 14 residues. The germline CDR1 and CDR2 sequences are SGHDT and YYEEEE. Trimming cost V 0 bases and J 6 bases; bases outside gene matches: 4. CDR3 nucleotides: TGTGCCAGCAGCTTGGGACAGGGGAGGGCTGAAGCTTTCTTT. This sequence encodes CASSLGQGRAEAFF.

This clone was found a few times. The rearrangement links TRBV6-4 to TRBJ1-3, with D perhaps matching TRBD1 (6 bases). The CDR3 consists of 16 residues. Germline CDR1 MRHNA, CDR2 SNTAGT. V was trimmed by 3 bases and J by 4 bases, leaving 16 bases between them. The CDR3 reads CASSEKDGGAGNTIYF. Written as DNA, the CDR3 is TGTGCCAGCAGTGAAAAGGACGGGGGGGCCGGAAACACCATATATTTT.

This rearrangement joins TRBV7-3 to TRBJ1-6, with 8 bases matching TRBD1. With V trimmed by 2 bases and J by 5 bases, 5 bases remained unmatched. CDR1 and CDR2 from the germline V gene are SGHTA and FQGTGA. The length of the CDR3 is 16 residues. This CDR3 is CASSLRGGQDNSPLHF. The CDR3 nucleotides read TGTGCCAGCAGCTTACGCGGGGGACAGGATAATTCACCCCTCCACTTT.

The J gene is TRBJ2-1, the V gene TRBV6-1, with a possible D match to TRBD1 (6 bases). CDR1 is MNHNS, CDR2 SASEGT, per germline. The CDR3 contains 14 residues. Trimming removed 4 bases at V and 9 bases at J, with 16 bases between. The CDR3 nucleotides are TGTGCCAGCAGTGCAGGAATACAGGGTGGTGAGCAGTTCTTC. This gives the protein CASSAGIQGGEQFF.

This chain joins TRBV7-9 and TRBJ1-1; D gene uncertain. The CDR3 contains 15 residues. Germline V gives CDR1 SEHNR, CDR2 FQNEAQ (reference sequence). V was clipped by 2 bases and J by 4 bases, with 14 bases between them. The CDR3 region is CASSLLGRLATEAFF. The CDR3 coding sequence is TGTGCCAGCAGCTTATTGGGGAGGTTGGCCACTGAAGCTTTCTTT.

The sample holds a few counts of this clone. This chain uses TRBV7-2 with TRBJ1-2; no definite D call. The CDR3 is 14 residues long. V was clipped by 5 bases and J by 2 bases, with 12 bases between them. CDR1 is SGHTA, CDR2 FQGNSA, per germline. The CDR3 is CASSPGFSNYGYTF. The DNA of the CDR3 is TGTGCCAGCAGCCCGGGATTTTCCAACTATGGCTACACCTTC.

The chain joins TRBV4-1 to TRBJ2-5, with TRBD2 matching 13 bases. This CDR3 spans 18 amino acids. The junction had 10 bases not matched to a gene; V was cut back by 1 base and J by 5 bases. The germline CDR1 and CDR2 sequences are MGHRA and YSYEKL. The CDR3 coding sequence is TGCGCCAGCAGCCAAGTTCCAATGGGACTAGCGGGGATGGAGACCCAGTACTTC. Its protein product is CASSQVPMGLAGMETQYF.

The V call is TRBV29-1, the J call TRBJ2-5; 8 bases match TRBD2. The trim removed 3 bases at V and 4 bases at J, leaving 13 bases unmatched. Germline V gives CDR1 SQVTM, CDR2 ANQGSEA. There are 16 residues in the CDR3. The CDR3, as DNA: TGCAGCGTTGAGGGTAGCGGGGTACGATCTGGAGAGACCCAGTACTTC. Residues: CSVEGSGVRSGETQYF.